The 14 T cell receptor beta chains given below trace back to one sample, sequenced in a study of cytomegalovirus exposure and HLA in healthy donors. Amplification used 60 Vbeta primers and 13 Jbeta primers. Produced via immunoSEQ multiplex PCR; TCRdb's table is partial and in-frame only. Altogether around 94,000 clones are present, over 65% being singletons, with the ten largest covering just over 2.5%. The sample was PBMCs. The source is a man aged 40-50 years in good health and CMV-seronegative.

Of note for this clone: An end of the junction does not agree with germline; a read error may underlie this. The rearrangement joins TRBV7-7 to TRBJ2-7; 7 positions match TRBD2. Germline assignment: CDR1 SSHAT and CDR2 FNYEAQ (reference sequence). CDR3 size: 14 residues. The CDR3 region has the DNA TGTGCTAGCAGCGTTGAGAGGCGGGGGTACGAGCAGTACTTC. This gives the protein CASSVERRGYEQYF.

The rearrangement links TRBV7-2 to TRBJ1-2; D may be TRBD1 (5 bases). Germline V gene sequence: CDR1 SGHTA, CDR2 FQGNSA. The CDR3 is 15 residues long. Trimming pared 0 bases from V and 3 bases from J, leaving 11 bases between. CDR3 protein: CASSLAYSGDYGYTF. CDR3 coding DNA: TGTGCCAGCAGCTTAGCGTATTCGGGGGACTATGGCTACACCTTC.

The chain uses TRBV11-1 and TRBJ2-7, with 11 bases lining up with TRBD1. Germline V gene sequence: CDR1 SGHAT, CDR2 FQDESV (reference sequence). With 5 bases clipped from V and 5 bases from J, the junction kept 8 bases outside the gene matches. The CDR3 is 15 residues long. CDR3 bases: TGTGCCAGCAGCCGTACCGGGACAGGGGGGAACGAGCAGTACTTC. Translation gives CASSRTGTGGNEQYF.

The chain couples TRBV7-3 to TRBJ2-1, with D possibly matching TRBD1 (6 bases). V dropped 1 base and J dropped 8 bases, with 15 bases sitting between them. CDR3 length equals 15 residues. CDR1 is SGHTA, CDR2 FQGTGA, per germline. The CDR3 DNA is TGTGCCAGCAGCTTAAGACAGGCCCTTTATTATGAGCAGTTCTTC. It is translated as CASSLRQALYYEQFF.

This clone was observed once. The gene calls are TRBV6-5 and TRBJ2-2; tentative D call: TRBD1 (6 bases). This CDR3 comprises 16 residues. Germline CDR1 is MNHEY and CDR2 is SVGAGI. V lost 4 bases, J lost 3 bases, and 15 bases lay in between. The CDR3 here is CASSFGQGSDTGELFF. The CDR3 DNA follows: TGTGCCAGCAGTTTTGGTCAGGGGTCGGACACCGGGGAGCTGTTTTTT.

V gene TRBV11-2 combines with J gene TRBJ2-5; tentatively, D is TRBD2 (5 bases). V dropped 2 bases and J dropped 1 base, with 8 bases sitting between them. Germline CDR1 SGHAT, CDR2 FQNNGV. This CDR3 has 14 residues. Here the CDR3 reads CASSLFRGQETQYF. The CDR3 nucleotides are TGTGCCAGCAGCTTATTCCGGGGCCAAGAGACCCAGTACTTC.

The chain is built from TRBV28 and TRBJ2-2, with 8 bases aligning to TRBD2. CDR3 size: 13 residues. Germline CDR1 MDHEN, CDR2 SYDVKM. With 6 bases clipped from V and 3 bases from J, the junction kept 0 bases outside the gene matches. The CDR3: CASRRGDTGELFF. CDR3 coding DNA: TGTGCCAGCAGGCGGGGGGACACCGGGGAGCTGTTTTTT.

Of note for this clone: Its ends do not fully match the called genes, so a read error is possible. The chain is built from TRBV7-7 and TRBJ1-4; maybe TRBD1 (6 bases). This CDR3 is 13 amino acids long. Germline CDR1 reads SSHAT; CDR2 reads FNYEAQ (reference sequence). CDR3 residues: CASSYRVGEKLFF. CDR3 nucleotide sequence: TGTGCTAGCAGTTACAGGGTGGGTGAAAAACTGTTTTTT.

Comment on this clone: This CDR3 fails to terminate in the conserved phenylalanine or tryptophan, so it likely reflects a read error. The rearrangement joins TRBV2 to TRBJ1-6; tentatively, D is TRBD1 (6 bases). The germline V gene encodes CDR1 SNHLY and CDR2 FYNNEI. V was shortened by 3 bases and J by 7 bases, with 16 bases between the two germline ends. The CDR3 consists of 16 residues. The CDR3 spells CASSEDSLPHNSPLHS. In DNA form, the CDR3 reads TGTGCCAGCAGTGAGGACAGTCTGCCCCACAATTCACCCCTCCACTCT.

This clone was seen only once. The chain recombines TRBV6-5 with TRBJ1-2, with 7 bases lining up with TRBD1. This CDR3 has 13 amino acids. Germline V lookup: CDR1 MNHEY, CDR2 SVGAGI. Unmatched junction bases numbered 7, after V lost 10 bases and J lost 2 bases. Here the CDR3 reads CATTTTGNYGYTF. DNA for the CDR3: TGTGCCACAACAACGACAGGGAACTATGGCTACACCTTC.

The chain has TRBV6-1 and TRBJ1-1; 9 bases fit TRBD1. This CDR3 is 14 amino acids long. Germline CDR1 MNHNS, CDR2 SASEGT. The junction had 8 bases not matched to a gene; V was cut back by 8 bases and J by 4 bases. The CDR3: CASVIGTGSTEAFF. CDR3 DNA: TGTGCCAGCGTTATTGGGACAGGGAGCACTGAAGCTTTCTTT.

CDR3 region: CASSVAGGGGQEKLFF. The CDR3 bases are TGTGCCAGCAGCGTAGCCGGCGGGGGCGGGCAGGAAAAACTGTTTTTT. This chain connects TRBV9 to TRBJ1-4, with D possibly being TRBD1 (6 bases). This CDR3 spans 16 amino acids. The germline V and J ends were trimmed by 0 bases and 8 bases, with 17 bases remaining between them. Looked up from germline, CDR1 is SGDLS and CDR2 is YYNGEE.

The rearrangement links TRBV19 to TRBJ1-2, with D unresolved. Between the trimmed V and J ends, which lost 4 bases and 1 base, there was a span of 10 bases. Per germline, CDR1 LNHDA and CDR2 SQIVND (reference sequence). The CDR3 runs to 14 residues. CDR3 DNA sequence: TGTGCCAGTAGTACCGTGTATATTAACTATGGCTACACCTTC. Amino acid sequence: CASSTVYINYGYTF.

The chain combines TRBV9 with TRBJ1-2; 9 bases line up with TRBD1. CDR1 and CDR2 from the germline V gene are SGDLS and YYNGEE. CDR3 length: 15 amino acids. J was trimmed by 4 bases and V by 5 bases; bases with no gene match: 9. The CDR3 sequence is CASRGGQGSTYGYTF. Here the CDR3 DNA reads TGTGCCAGCAGGGGGGGACAGGGATCCACCTATGGCTACACCTTC.